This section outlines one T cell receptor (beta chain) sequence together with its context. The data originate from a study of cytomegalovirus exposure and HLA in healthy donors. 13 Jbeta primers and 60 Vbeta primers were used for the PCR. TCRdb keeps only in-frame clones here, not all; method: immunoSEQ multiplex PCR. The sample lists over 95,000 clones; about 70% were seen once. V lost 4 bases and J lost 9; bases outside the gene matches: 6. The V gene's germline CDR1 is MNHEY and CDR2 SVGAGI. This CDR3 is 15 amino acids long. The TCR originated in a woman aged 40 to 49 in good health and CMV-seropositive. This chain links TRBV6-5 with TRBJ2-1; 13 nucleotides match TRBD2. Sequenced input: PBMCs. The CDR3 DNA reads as TGTGCCAGCAGTTTCACTAGCGGGGGGGAAACTGAGCAGTTCTTC. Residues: CASSFTSGGETEQFF.